The 29 T cell receptor beta chains listed next were all sequenced from one sample in a study of T cell repertoires in cytomegalovirus infection. For these TCRs, the target antigens are not known. MiXCR was run by TCRdb on the reads, yielding one entry per CDR3 protein. The profile shows about 770,000 distinct CDR3 sequences, almost 30% of them singletons. The sequencing here drew on cultured CD8+ T cells from PBMCs, taken from culture after CMV antigen stimulation. The receptors derive from a human donor in good health (CMV status not recorded). Some clones in this sample may be carry-over from other donors' samples.

J is TRBJ1-2 and V is TRBV27; possibly TRBD1 for D (6 bases). Trimming left V 5 bases short and J 8 bases short, with 21 bases between. Germline V lookup: CDR1 MNHEY, CDR2 SMNVEV (reference sequence). The CDR3 is made up of 15 amino acids. In DNA form, the CDR3 reads TGTGCCAGCAGTGGAGGACAGTCTTCTTTTGGGGGCTACACCTTC. It specifies CASSGGQSSFGGYTF.

This clonotype appeared a few times. The chain is built from TRBV4-1 and TRBJ2-7; D remains ambiguous. V was pared by 0 bases and J by 5 bases, with 11 bases between. Germline CDR1 MGHRA, CDR2 YSYEKL. This CDR3 is built from 14 residues. CDR3 sequence: CASSQETRPDEQYF. The CDR3 region has the DNA TGCGCCAGCAGCCAAGAGACGCGCCCCGACGAGCAGTACTTC.

The chain carries TRBV11-3 and TRBJ2-5, with unresolved D. CDR1 SGHNT and CDR2 YENEEA come from the germline V gene. CDR3 length equals 16 residues. The ends were cut back, 1 base at V and 0 bases at J, with 12 bases in the middle. The CDR3 spells CASSLGTESYQETQYF. The CDR3 coding sequence is TGTGCCAGCAGCTTAGGGACGGAAAGCTACCAAGAGACCCAGTACTTC.

This sequence joins TRBV5-4 and TRBJ1-6; a weak D match, TRBD1 (6 bases). V shed 4 bases and J shed 7 bases, with 15 bases lying between them. The CDR3 is 15 amino acids. Germline lookup yields CDR1 SGHNT and CDR2 YYREEE (reference sequence). DNA of the CDR3: TGTGCCAGCAGCCAGGGGCAGGGATTGAATTCACCCCTCCACTTT. This gives the protein CASSQGQGLNSPLHF.

J is TRBJ2-5 and V is TRBV4-3; TRBD1 is a possible D gene (5 bases). The CDR3 has 14 amino acids. V was trimmed by 5 bases and J by 2 bases, leaving 12 bases between them. Germline values: CDR1 LGHNA, CDR2 YSLEER. CDR3 sequence reads: CASSAGLGQETQYF. CDR3 nucleotide sequence: TGCGCCAGCAGCGCAGGGCTAGGGCAAGAGACCCAGTACTTC.

The table lists this clonotype with a count of one. The CDR3 loop is CASSYSNGPGEQYF. In nucleotides, the CDR3 is TGTGCCAGCAGTTACTCGAACGGGCCGGGGGAGCAGTACTTC. The chain couples TRBV6-5 to TRBJ2-7; D is possibly TRBD2 (5 bases). Trimming cost V 0 bases and J 7 bases, with 13 bases left between them. Germline CDR1 reads MNHEY; CDR2 reads SVGAGI. CDR3 length: 14 amino acids.

To note about this clonotype: The junction shows a germline mismatch at one end, possibly a read error. The rearrangement joins TRBV12-3 or TRBV12-4 to TRBJ1-4, with D possibly matching TRBD1 (6 bases). CDR3 size: 17 residues. The CDR3 protein is CASSSPSDSTTNEKLFF. The CDR3, as DNA: TGTGCCAGCAGTTCCCCGTCGGACAGCACAACGAATGAAAAACTGTTTTTT.

A few counts support this clonotype. The rearrangement links TRBV5-8 to TRBJ2-1; D perhaps matches TRBD1 (6 bases). Germline values: CDR1 SGHTS, CDR2 YDEGEE. The CDR3 consists of 13 residues. Trimming removed 4 bases from V and 8 bases from J, with 13 bases in between. CDR3 DNA sequence: TGTGCCAGCAGCCTACAGGGATGGGATGAGCAGTTCTTC. It yields the protein CASSLQGWDEQFF.

The chain is built from TRBV9 and TRBJ2-1; the match to TRBD1 covers 10 bases. This CDR3 spans 19 amino acids. The J segment lost 3 bases and the V segment lost 1 base, leaving 13 bases of the junction unmatched. The V gene's germline CDR1 is SGDLS and CDR2 YYNGEE. In DNA form, the CDR3 reads TGTGCCAGCAGCGTACGGGGACAGGGGCCTCTATCTAACTACAATGAGCAGTTCTTC. Its translation is CASSVRGQGPLSNYNEQFF. Variable domain in full (rest from reference TRBV9 and TRBJ2-1): DSGVTQTPKHLITATGQRVTLRCSPRSGDLSVYWYQQSLDQGLQFLIQYYNGEERAKGNILERFSAQQFPDLHSELNLSSLELGDSALYFCASSVRGQGPLSNYNEQFFGPGTRLTVL.

The rearrangement uses TRBV20-1 and TRBJ1-2, with D possibly matching TRBD1 (5 bases). Between the trimmed V and J ends, which lost 0 bases and 4 bases, there was a span of 9 bases. In germline, CDR1 is DFQATT, CDR2 SNEGSKA (reference sequence). The CDR3 covers 13 residues. CDR3 in amino acids: CSARDGGGYGYTF. CDR3 bases: TGCAGTGCTAGAGATGGGGGGGGCTATGGCTACACCTTC.

V is TRBV25-1 and J is TRBJ1-2, with 8 bases fitting TRBD1. Germline V gene lookup returns CDR1 MGHDK and CDR2 SYGVNS. After removal of 2 bases from V and 8 bases from J, the junction contained 10 bases not matched to a gene. CDR3 length: 15 residues. The DNA for the CDR3 is TGTGCCAGCAGTGAACAAGGGACAGGCCCTGGGGGCTACACCTTC. Translating it yields CASSEQGTGPGGYTF.

In this sample, this clonotype turned up a few times. The genes are TRBV7-9 and TRBJ2-7, with 11 nucleotides matching TRBD1. Trimming took 1 base from V and 1 from J; bases not matched to a gene: 3. Germline assignment: CDR1 SEHNR and CDR2 FQNEAQ (reference sequence). The CDR3 spans 16 residues. The CDR3 bases are TGTGCCAGCAGCTTAGGGACAGGGGGCTCTTCCTACGAGCAGTACGTC. It specifies CASSLGTGGSSYEQYV.

The chain employs TRBV7-9 and TRBJ2-5; 7 bases fit TRBD2. The V gene end was trimmed by 4 bases and the J gene end by 5 bases; junction bases not matched to a gene: 10. The CDR3 runs to 15 residues. From germline, CDR1 is SEHNR and CDR2 FQNEAQ (reference sequence). The CDR3 reads CASSSGPGGRETQYF. The CDR3, as DNA: TGTGCCAGCAGCTCCGGGCCGGGGGGACGGGAGACCCAGTACTTC.

This clonotype was found a few times. The chain uses TRBV19 and TRBJ2-7; weak D call: TRBD1 (5 bases). This CDR3 is built from 13 residues. The V end was cut by 5 bases, the J end by 5 bases, with 13 bases between. CDR1 is LNHDA, CDR2 SQIVND, per germline (reference sequence). CDR3 sequence reads: CASSPGQGDEQYF. The CDR3, as DNA: TGTGCCAGTAGTCCCGGACAAGGAGACGAGCAGTACTTC.

This clonotype was detected many times. The J gene is TRBJ2-3, the V gene TRBV6-5; D might be TRBD2 (5 bases). Germline values: CDR1 MNHEY, CDR2 SVGAGI. V was pared by 8 bases and J by 2 bases, with 11 bases between. The CDR3 is made up of 13 amino acids. DNA of the CDR3: TGTGCCAGCTTAGCGCCTAACACAGATACGCAGTATTTT. Amino acids: CASLAPNTDTQYF.

The genes are TRBV4-3 and TRBJ2-5, with TRBD2 matching over 9 bases. Germline CDR1 and CDR2: LGHNA and YSLEER. The CDR3 runs 17 residues. Trimming cost V 7 bases and J 1 base; bases outside gene matches: 13. For the CDR3, the DNA is TGCGCCAGCAACTCTTCCAGGACTAGCGACTTCCAAGAGACCCAGTACTTC. Translated, it gives CASNSSRTSDFQETQYF.

The rearrangement links TRBV5-4 to TRBJ2-3; TRBD2 matches at 14 bases. The V gene's germline CDR1 is SGHNT and CDR2 YYREEE (reference sequence). The CDR3 has 19 residues. After removal of 4 bases from V and 0 bases from J, the junction contained 10 bases not matched to a gene. DNA of the CDR3: TGTGCCAGCAGCCCCCTGACTAGCGGGGGGGGGGCTAGCACAGATACGCAGTATTTT. It yields the protein CASSPLTSGGGASTDTQYF. Variable domain in full (rest from reference TRBV5-4 and TRBJ2-3): ETGVTQSPTHLIKTRGQQVTLRCSSQSGHNTVSWYQQALGQGPQFIFQYYREEENGRGNFPPRFSGLQFPNYSSELNVNALELDDSALYLCASSPLTSGGGASTDTQYFGPGTRLTVL.

This clonotype was detected a few times. V usage is TRBV27 and J usage is TRBJ1-3; 8 nucleotides align to TRBD1. V shed 6 bases and J 0 bases; nucleotides not matched to a gene: 4. The CDR3 consists of 15 residues. Per germline, CDR1 MNHEY and CDR2 SMNVEV (reference sequence). CDR3 residues: CASSRTGHSGNTIYF. CDR3 sequence (DNA): TGTGCCAGCAGCCGGACAGGGCACTCTGGAAACACCATATATTTT.

The chain recombines TRBV7-9 with TRBJ1-1, with 10 bases fitting TRBD1. Germline loops: CDR1 SEHNR, CDR2 FQNEAQ (reference sequence). The ends lost 7 bases at V and 1 base at J; junction bases unmatched: 6. This CDR3 spans 15 amino acids. CDR3 residues: CASTWDRGRNTEAFF. Here the CDR3 DNA reads TGTGCCAGCACTTGGGACAGGGGAAGGAACACTGAAGCTTTCTTT.

This clonotype was recorded a few times. The chain links TRBV6-2 or TRBV6-3 to TRBJ2-5; D gene ambiguous. The germline V gene has CDR1 MNHEY and CDR2 SVGEGT. Trimming pared 4 bases from V and 9 bases from J, leaving 12 bases between. This CDR3 is built from 12 residues. In DNA form, the CDR3 reads TGTGCCAGCAGTTCTTCTCCTGACCCCCAGTACTTC. Its translation is CASSSSPDPQYF.

The rearrangement joins TRBV10-3 to TRBJ1-4; tentatively, D is TRBD1 (5 bases). Per germline, CDR1 ENHRY and CDR2 SYGVKD. There are 14 residues in the CDR3. V was shortened by 0 bases and J by 4 bases, with 6 bases between the two germline ends. In nucleotides, the CDR3 is TGTGCCATCAGTGAGTCAGGGGTTAATGAAAAACTGTTTTTT. Residues: CAISESGVNEKLFF.

The chain combines TRBV4-3 with TRBJ1-2; TRBD1 agrees at 7 bases. Germline assignment: CDR1 LGHNA and CDR2 YSLEER. V gave up 0 bases and J gave up 2 bases; unmatched junction bases: 3. The CDR3 covers 15 residues. The CDR3: CASSQDRDSNYGYTF. The CDR3 bases are TGCGCCAGCAGCCAAGATCGGGACAGCAACTATGGCTACACCTTC.

This clonotype was recorded at least ten times. Sequence at one end of the junction differs from germline and may be a read error. In nucleotides, the CDR3 is TGTGCCAGCAGCTTAGGAGGCTCTAGCACAGATACGCAGTATTTT. As protein: CASSLGGSSTDTQYF. The genes are TRBV5-1 and TRBJ2-3, with D possibly being TRBD2 (5 bases). CDR1 is SGHRS and CDR2 is YFSETQ in the germline V gene. The CDR3 spans 15 residues.

The V and J genes are TRBV4-2 and TRBJ2-1; possibly TRBD1 or TRBD2 for D (5 bases each). The V gene lost 0 bases and the J gene lost 7 bases, with 10 bases spanning the gap. In germline, CDR1 is LGHNA, CDR2 YNFKEQ. The length of the CDR3 is 14 residues. Here the CDR3 reads CASSQDPGPNEQFF. CDR3 DNA sequence: TGTGCCAGCAGCCAAGATCCGGGGCCTAATGAGCAGTTCTTC.

The chain combines TRBV6-2 or TRBV6-3 with TRBJ2-3; D gene uncertain. The CDR3 is 15 residues long. Trimming cost V 2 bases and J 0 bases, with 9 bases left between them. Germline V gene lookup returns CDR1 MNHEY and CDR2 SVGEGT. CDR3 protein: CASSYGSQSTDTQYF. The CDR3, as DNA: TGTGCCAGCAGTTACGGGTCCCAGAGCACAGATACGCAGTATTTT.

This clonotype appeared a few times. The chain combines TRBV9 with TRBJ2-2, with TRBD2 matching 10 bases. Per the germline V gene, CDR1 is SGDLS and CDR2 is YYNGEE. The trim removed 4 bases at V and 2 bases at J, leaving 8 bases unmatched. There are 17 residues in the CDR3. The CDR3 nucleotides read TGTGCCAGCAGCACTGATCTAGCGGGGGAAAACACCGGGGAGCTGTTTTTT. This sequence encodes CASSTDLAGENTGELFF.

In this sample, this clonotype turned up a few times. The chain links TRBV27 to TRBJ2-7, with D possibly matching TRBD2 (6 bases). The CDR3 sequence is 13 residues long. The germline V gene encodes CDR1 MNHEY and CDR2 SMNVEV (reference sequence). V gave up 4 bases and J gave up 5 bases, with 12 bases separating them. CDR3 DNA sequence: TGTGCCAGCAGTTATCGAGGGAGGCACGAGCAGTACTTC. Translating gives CASSYRGRHEQYF.

This clonotype was counted between two and nine times. The gene calls are TRBV4-1 and TRBJ1-3; D not resolved. Trimming cost V 0 bases and J 0 bases, with 9 bases left between them. The germline V gene has CDR1 MGHRA and CDR2 YSYEKL. The CDR3 sequence is 16 residues long. CDR3 in DNA: TGCGCCAGCAGCCAAGATAGGCGATCCTCTGGAAACACCATATATTTT. Its translation is CASSQDRRSSGNTIYF.

The chain joins TRBV5-5 to TRBJ1-6; perhaps TRBD1 as D (5 bases). This CDR3 has 16 amino acids. Trimming removed 4 bases from V and 8 bases from J, with 19 bases in between. Germline CDR1 and CDR2: SGHKS and YYEKEE (reference sequence). The CDR3 reads CASSRVNWGSDSPLHF. CDR3 in DNA: TGTGCCAGCAGCCGGGTGAATTGGGGCAGCGATTCACCCCTCCACTTT.